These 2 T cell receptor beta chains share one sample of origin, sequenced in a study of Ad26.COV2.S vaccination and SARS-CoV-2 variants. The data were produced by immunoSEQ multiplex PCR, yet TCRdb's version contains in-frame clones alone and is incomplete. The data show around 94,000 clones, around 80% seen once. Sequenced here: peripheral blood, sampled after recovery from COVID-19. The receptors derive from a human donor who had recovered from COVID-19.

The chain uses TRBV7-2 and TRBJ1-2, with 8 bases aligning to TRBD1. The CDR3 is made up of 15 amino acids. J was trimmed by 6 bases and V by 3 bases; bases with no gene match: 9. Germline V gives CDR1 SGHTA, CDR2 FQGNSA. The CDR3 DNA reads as TGTGCCAGCAGCTTGGGATCGACAGGGGTAGATGGCTACACCTTC. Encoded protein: CASSLGSTGVDGYTF.

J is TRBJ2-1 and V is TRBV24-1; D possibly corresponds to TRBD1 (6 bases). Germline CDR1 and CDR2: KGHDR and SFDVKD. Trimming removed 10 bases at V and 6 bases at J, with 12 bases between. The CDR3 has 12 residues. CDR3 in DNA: TGTGCCACAGCCTCCAGGGGCAATGAGCAGTTCTTC. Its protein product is CATASRGNEQFF.